The rows below give T cell receptor beta chains drawn from one sample of a study of T cell responses to AZD1222 COVID-19 vaccine. Produced via immunoSEQ multiplex PCR; TCRdb's table is partial and in-frame only. The repertoire includes around 99,000 clones, 75% to 95% of them detected once, and around 5.9% sits in the top ten. Sequences were derived from peripheral blood, sampled 28 days after the second AZD1222 dose. Source of these receptors: an adult who received the AZD1222 COVID-19 vaccine. The CDR3 runs from the conserved cysteine through the conserved F or W. A D gene is named only where the DNA matches it firmly. Clone sizes are given selectively: once, few, many, or a class where the clone is expanded.

clone_size j_call d_call cdr3_length v_call cdr3_nt cdr3_aa
NA TRBJ1-1 NA 11 TRBV12-3/TRBV12-4 TGTGCCAGCAGTTTTCAGGGGCCGGCTTTCTTT CASSFQGPAFF
NA TRBJ1-2 NA 14 TRBV28 TGTGCCAGCCTTAACGGGGTGGGGGCCTATGGCTACACCTTC CASLNGVGAYGYTF
NA TRBJ1-5 NA 14 TRBV5-1 TGCGCCAGCAGCCCCGGGAGCGGGAATCAGCCCCAGCATTTT CASSPGSGNQPQHF
once TRBJ2-1 TRBD2 16 TRBV9 TGTGCCAGCAGCGTAGCCCAGCGGGAGGGCCGGTCCGAGCAGTTCTTC CASSVAQREGRSEQFF
NA TRBJ2-1 NA 12 TRBV5-5 TGTGCCAGCAGCCCCCCTAAAGGTGAGCAGTTCTTC CASSPPKGEQFF
NA TRBJ1-5 TRBD1 17 TRBV11-2 TGTGCCAGCAGCTTAGATGGGACAGGGACTGGCAATCAGCCCCAGCATTTT CASSLDGTGTGNQPQHF
NA TRBJ2-7 NA 14 TRBV5-5 TGTGCCAGCAGCAGGGCGGGGGCCGGGTACGAGCAGTACTTC CASSRAGAGYEQYF
NA TRBJ2-7 TRBD1 15 TRBV30 TGTGCCTGGATGCCCCCCGGGACAGGGTTGGCGGGGCAGTACTTC CAWMPPGTGLAGQYF
NA TRBJ2-2 TRBD1 17 TRBV6-1 TGTGCCAGCAGTGAAGCCCCAGACAGGGAATGGACCGGGGAGCTGTTTTTT CASSEAPDREWTGELFF
once TRBJ2-7 NA 12 TRBV6-5 TGTGCCAGCGGGAAGGGCCCCTACGAGCAGTACTTC CASGKGPYEQYF
once TRBJ2-7 TRBD2 18 TRBV7-6 TGTGCCAGCAGCTTAGTGGTGCTAGCGGGAGGACCCACCCACGAGCAGTACTTC CASSLVVLAGGPTHEQYF
NA TRBJ2-5 NA 12 TRBV11-2 TGTGCCAGCAGCTTACATGCGGAGACCCAGTACTTC CASSLHAETQYF
NA TRBJ2-5 TRBD2 16 TRBV4-3 TGCGCCAGCAGCCAAGCCCCGCTAGCGGGAGCAGAGACCCAGTACTTC CASSQAPLAGAETQYF
many TRBJ2-2 NA 15 TRBV5-4 TGTGCCAGCAGCCCGGGCCGGGACCTCACCGGGGAGCTGTTTTTT CASSPGRDLTGELFF
once TRBJ2-7 TRBD2 14 TRBV7-9 TGTGCCAGCAGCTTGGCGGGAGAGCCCTACGAGCAGTACTTC CASSLAGEPYEQYF
NA TRBJ1-1 NA 12 TRBV6-5 TGTGCCAGCAGTCGAAGGGGCCTTGAAGCTTTCTTT CASSRRGLEAFF